The sample holds many counts of the clone carrying this T cell receptor beta chain. This sample is drawn from a study of early T cells in non-severe SARS-CoV-2 infection. The CDR3 length is 16 residues. Unique molecular identifiers were added to individual cDNA molecules. MiXCR, applied by TCRdb to the 5' RACE reads, yields one record per CDR3 protein. The sample shows tens of thousands of distinct CDR3 sequences, approximately 8% of them seen only once. The chain couples TRBV21-1 to TRBJ1-4; the table's D call of TRBD1 was not tested on the DNA. TRBV21-1 is deemed a pseudogene. The TCR originated in an adult who was a healthcare worker with PCR-confirmed SARS-CoV-2 infection or an uninfected control (not recorded which). Source material: whole blood. CDR3 sequence: CASSKAPGQGIEKLFF. Here the CDR3 DNA reads TGTGCCAGCAGCAAAGCGCCGGGACAGGGGATCGAAAAACTGTTTTTT.